These T cell receptor beta chains were read from a single sample in a study of neurological immune-mediated disorders. TCRdb re-called the 5' RACE reads with MiXCR, one entry per CDR3 protein. Here the sample spans about 46,000 distinct CDR3 sequences, 2.5% to 3.5% being singletons. Sequencing was performed on PBMCs. The origin of the receptors is a woman between 50 and 59 years old with multiple sclerosis. Each CDR3 is given with its conserved first and last residue. The D gene is left open where the match is weak. Where a row states a size, it is once, few, many or the class of an expanded clone; other rows omit it.

D gene	clone size	J gene	V gene	CDR3 protein	CDR3 DNA
TRBD2	many	TRBJ2-7	TRBV29-1	CSVVPGLAGGEQYF	TGCAGCGTTGTTCCCGGACTAGCGGGAGGAGAGCAGTACTTC
NA	many	TRBJ2-7	TRBV7-9	CASSTHSSYEQYF	TGTGCCAGCAGCACCCACAGCTCCTACGAGCAGTACTTC
TRBD1	few	TRBJ1-4	TRBV7-9	CASSLSLGGQGAEKLFF	TGTGCCAGCAGCTTAAGCTTGGGTGGACAGGGGGCTGAAAAACTGTTTTTT
NA	many	TRBJ2-3	TRBV5-1	CASSLDPGLNTQYF	TGCGCCAGCAGCTTGGACCCGGGACTGAATACGCAGTATTTT
TRBD1	many	TRBJ1-1	TRBV11-2	CASSLDLGQGALNTEAFF	TGTGCCAGCAGCTTAGATTTAGGCCAGGGGGCCCTGAACACTGAAGCTTTCTTT
TRBD2	many	TRBJ2-2	TRBV20-1	CSAPRLAGGVNTGELFF	TGCAGTGCCCCCCGACTAGCGGGAGGGGTGAACACCGGGGAGCTGTTTTTT
TRBD1	many	TRBJ1-1	TRBV10-3	CAISVDRGTEAFF	TGTGCCATCAGCGTCGACAGGGGCACTGAAGCTTTCTTT
TRBD2	many	TRBJ2-3	TRBV20-1	CSARDRDSGRDTDTQYF	TGCAGTGCTAGAGATCGGGATAGCGGGAGGGATACAGATACGCAGTATTTT
NA	many	TRBJ2-2	TRBV10-2	CASSITGQNTGELFF	TGCGCCAGCAGCATAACAGGGCAGAACACCGGGGAGCTGTTTTTT
NA	many	TRBJ2-1	TRBV28	CASLADSSYNEQFF	TGTGCCAGCCTAGCGGACAGCTCCTACAATGAGCAGTTCTTC
NA	many	TRBJ2-5	TRBV20-1	CSARTGIQETQYF	TGCAGTGCTAGGACAGGTATCCAAGAGACCCAGTACTTC
NA	many	TRBJ1-1	TRBV5-1	CASSFRGTEAFF	TGCGCCAGCAGCTTCAGGGGCACTGAAGCTTTCTTT
NA	many	TRBJ2-2	TRBV9	CASSPSRNTGELFF	TGTGCCAGCAGCCCATCTAGGAACACCGGGGAGCTGTTTTTT
NA	many	TRBJ1-2	TRBV5-6	CASSFSLGYTF	TGTGCCAGCAGCTTTTCTCTTGGCTACACCTTC
TRBD1	many	TRBJ2-2	TRBV5-1	CASSWDSHTGELFF	TGCGCCAGCAGCTGGGACAGTCACACCGGGGAGCTGTTTTTT
NA	many	TRBJ2-5	TRBV7-9	CASSLAGGWQETQYF	TGTGCCAGCAGCCTCGCCGGGGGCTGGCAAGAGACCCAGTACTTC
NA	many	TRBJ1-5	TRBV12-3/TRBV12-4	CASRSSGTLNQPQHF	TGTGCCAGCAGGTCTTCCGGGACCCTCAATCAGCCCCAGCATTTT
TRBD2	few	TRBJ2-1	TRBV20-1	CSASPGLGNYEQFF	TGCAGTGCGTCGCCGGGACTAGGCAATTATGAGCAGTTCTTC
NA	many	TRBJ2-7	TRBV27	CASSPGTFREQYF	TGTGCCAGCAGTCCTGGTACTTTCCGAGAGCAGTACTTC
TRBD1	many	TRBJ1-5	TRBV20-1	CSASPGGGSQPQHF	TGCAGTGCTAGTCCAGGGGGCGGGAGTCAGCCCCAGCATTTT
NA	many	TRBJ2-7	TRBV7-9	CASSLAEGRFYF	TGTGCCAGCAGCTTAGCGGAAGGAAGGTTTTACTTC
NA	NA	TRBJ2-7	TRBV4-1	CASSRTVRKLYEQYF	TGCGCCAGCAGCCGGACAGTCCGGAAGCTCTACGAGCAGTACTTC
NA	many	TRBJ1-4	TRBV20-1	CSASGGWGSENEKLFF	TGCAGTGCTAGTGGGGGGTGGGGCTCCGAGAATGAAAAACTGTTTTTT
NA	many	TRBJ1-6	TRBV20-1	CSARDEENSPLHF	TGCAGTGCTAGAGATGAAGAGAATTCACCCCTCCACTTT
TRBD1	many	TRBJ1-2	TRBV6-6	CASSPTGTGGGGYTF	TGTGCCAGCAGCCCCACGGGGACAGGGGGGGGGGGCTACACCTTC
TRBD1	many	TRBJ1-5	TRBV4-1	CASSHPGTGGRGNQPQHF	TGCGCCAGCAGCCACCCCGGGACAGGGGGCAGAGGGAATCAGCCCCAGCATTTT
NA	many	TRBJ1-4	TRBV28	CASSAIGRGTNEKLFF	TGTGCCAGCAGCGCCATAGGGAGGGGAACTAATGAAAAACTGTTTTTT
NA	many	TRBJ2-5	TRBV20-1	CSARSQLGVETQYF	TGCAGTGCTAGAAGCCAGCTGGGAGTAGAGACCCAGTACTTC